This T cell receptor beta chain was profiled in a study of blood T cells in healthy people across ages (dated by TCRdb to about 2015). Some background on the complete study: In model experiments, template switching captured roughly one uniquely barcoded TCR beta cDNA molecule for every two T cells. The donors were split into four age groups: young (average 16 years), middle-aged (roughly 39), aged (62) and long-lived (more than 80). Using the same blood draw, the study looked at two additional independent replicas of 1 million unique cDNA reads for two donors, one aged 18 to 30 and the other aged 80 or older. To avoid experimental bias, donors of different ages were distributed randomly across sequencing lanes. Age-related changes in TCR beta repertoire diversity were measured in the study by deep sequencing normalized with unique cDNA molecular identifiers. Study-wide conclusions, independent of this receptor: Because donor CMV infection status was unknown, age-related changes in expanded clonotypes were potentially confounded. Bulk unsorted PBMC profiling prevented conclusive comparison of naive and antigen-experienced compartments. The percentage of naive T cells measured by flow cytometry correlated strongly with observed TCR beta diversity. As age increased, observed TCR beta diversity per million T cells dropped in a roughly linear way, and a significant reduction was already evident by age around 41. Total diversity estimates from one million sequenced T cells were considered lower bounds and underestimates. Compared with the aged group, the long-lived group had more naive CD4+ T cells, fewer expanded clones and increased TCR diversity, a pattern suggesting age selection.

The method was 5' RACE. Sequencing instrument: Illumina HiSeq 2500. A second roughly 7 to 11 cycle PCR used a sample-barcoded 5' primer and a J-beta primer mix. A template-switch 5' adaptor carrying 12 random nucleotides introduced a unique molecular identifier onto each TCR beta cDNA molecule. At least 2.5 million CDR3-containing paired-end reads were obtained from each sample. First-strand cDNA was synthesized from all RNA with the Mint cDNA synthesis kit, primed by a TRBC-specific oligonucleotide. Following uracil-DNA glycosylase treatment, all cDNA underwent a first 18-cycle PCR with the universal primers M1SS and BC2_uni_R. The source study handled its data this way. Each sample was normalized by randomly selecting 1 million high-quality reads, each carrying a distinct molecular identifier. Instead of being binned into consensus sequences, reads with shared molecular identifiers were discarded. MiTCR, run with a Q25 quality threshold and the strictest error-elimination algorithm, handled CDR3 identification, clonotype clustering and error correction. A nonparametric unseen species model using Euler transformation provided a lower-bound estimate of total TCR beta diversity. The raw public reads went through TCRdb reprocessing: fastp at Q25, MiXCR clone calling, in-frame beta chains kept. Every CDR3 protein is listed once, alongside the most common genes and DNA of its rows. None of the V and J calls come from the authors' own analysis; TCRdb made them. This sample holds 1,500,000 or so distinct CDR3 sequences; roughly 60% were observed only once. The ten largest account for 5% to 7% of the sample.

CDR1 is given as SGDLS and CDR2 as YYNGEE, both from the germline V gene. Reading from cysteine to phenylalanine, the CDR3 counts 14 amino acids. CDR3 DNA only is kept here, 42 bases in frame from base 1. Trimming removed 4 bases from V and 1 base from J, leaving 12 bases between the germline ends. The approximately 39 donors, aged about 6 to 95 years, were systemically healthy Caucasian individuals from Russia. Each donor gave approximately 10 milliliters of peripheral blood, collected into EDTA-treated Vacutainer tubes. PBMCs were isolated by Ficoll-Paque density-gradient centrifugation, with at least 6 million obtained per sample. Trizol reagent was used to extract total RNA from PBMCs, with at least 6 micrograms per sample. For every donor, flow cytometry on a PBMC aliquot measured the percentage of naive CD45RAhigh/CD27high T cells. Remarks on this clonotype: Its antigen is still unknown. No clone much larger than this one lies a single base away; base qualities are absent.

The receptor chain draws on TRBV9 and TRBJ2-7, and perhaps TRBD1 as D gene, on 5 matching bases. This clonotype originated in a man in his late teens or twenties in good health. Sequencing was done on a sample of blood. The DNA sequence is given as TGTGCCAGCAGCCCAGGACACAAATCCTACGAGCAGTACTTC. Protein translation: CASSPGHKSYEQYF.